This passage covers 32 T cell receptor beta chains from one sample sequenced in a study of OX40 agonist ivuxolimab in advanced cancers. To prepare the library, the immunoSEQ multiplex PCR assay was applied. In TCRdb, the immuneACCESS table is reduced to in-frame sequences with V and J assigned. These tables do not hold every clone; where another copy was compared, an unresolved V gene accounts for under half, and the others remain unexplained. Here the sample has about 94,000 clones; roughly 91% occur a single time. The ten largest clones represent approximately 0.29% of the sample. The specimen was CD4+ or CD8+ T cells sorted from blood, collected in a trial of the OX40 agonist ivuxolimab. These receptors came from an adult with an advanced solid tumor such as melanoma, head and neck, liver or kidney cancer.

V and J are TRBV18 and TRBJ1-2; D ambiguous. The CDR3 runs to 12 residues. The ends were cut back, 1 base at V and 5 bases at J, with 5 bases in the middle. Germline V gives CDR1 KGHSH, CDR2 LQKENI. CDR3 DNA sequence: TGTGCCAGCTCACCACTGGAGTATGGCTACACCTTC. This codes for CASSPLEYGYTF.

This chain joins TRBV9 and TRBJ2-1; 8 nucleotides line up with TRBD1. The CDR3 runs to 20 residues. Germline V gene lookup returns CDR1 SGDLS and CDR2 YYNGEE. J was trimmed by 0 bases and V by 0 bases; bases with no gene match: 14. The CDR3 DNA is TGTGCCAGCAGCGTAGGGGGGCCGGGACAGGCTTTAAGCTCCTACAATGAGCAGTTCTTC. It codes for CASSVGGPGQALSSYNEQFF.

The chain recombines TRBV11-2 with TRBJ1-3; D is uncertain. This CDR3 comprises 12 residues. V was clipped by 3 bases and J by 4 bases, with 4 bases between them. Germline V lookup: CDR1 SGHAT, CDR2 FQNNGV. The CDR3 is CASSFSGNTIYF. The CDR3 nucleotides are TGTGCCAGCAGCTTTTCGGGAAACACCATATATTTT.

V usage is TRBV2 and J usage is TRBJ1-5; tentative D call: TRBD1 (6 bases). Germline-derived CDR1 and CDR2 are SNHLY and FYNNEI. The CDR3 runs 15 residues. Trimming removed 4 bases from V and 0 bases from J, with 10 bases in between. In DNA form, the CDR3 reads TGTGCCAGCAGTGGTCAGGGGCATAGCAATCAGCCCCAGCATTTT. Residues: CASSGQGHSNQPQHF. The full variable domain, its missing parts supplied by reference TRBV2 and TRBJ1-5, is EPEVTQTPSHQVTQMGQEVILRCVPISNHLYFYWYRQILGQKVEFLVSFYNNEISEKSEIFDDQFSVERPDGSNFTLKIRSTKLEDSAMYFCASSGQGHSNQPQHFGDGTRLSIL.

There are a few counts of this clone. V and J are TRBV29-1 and TRBJ2-7, with D uncertain. Trimming removed 8 bases at V and 5 bases at J, with 10 bases between. The CDR3 runs to 10 residues. Germline CDR1 SQVTM, CDR2 ANQGSEA. CDR3: CSFPSDEQYF. DNA for the CDR3: TGCAGCTTCCCGTCCGACGAGCAGTACTTC.

This chain joins TRBV2 and TRBJ2-1; 8 bases line up with TRBD2. Trimming at V came to 4 bases and at J to 6 bases, leaving 5 bases not matched to a gene. Germline V gene data show CDR1 as SNHLY and CDR2 as FYNNEI. The CDR3 is made up of 14 amino acids. The CDR3 loop is CASSAGGAGNEQFF. CDR3 DNA: TGTGCCAGCAGTGCCGGGGGGGCGGGCAATGAGCAGTTCTTC.

V gene TRBV11-2 combines with J gene TRBJ2-3; D is possibly TRBD2 (5 bases). The CDR3 is 12 amino acids. V dropped 4 bases and J dropped 6 bases, with 8 bases sitting between them. From germline, CDR1 is SGHAT and CDR2 FQNNGV. The CDR3 nucleotides are TGTGCCAGCAGCTATAGCGCGGATACGCAGTATTTT. As protein: CASSYSADTQYF.

Of note for this clone: Germline and junction disagree at one end, which may indicate a read error. Other nucleotide sequences in the sample specify the same CDR3. This chain links TRBV7-6 with TRBJ1-6; D gene unclear. CDR1 is SGHVS, CDR2 FNYEAQ, per germline. This CDR3 has 16 amino acids. The CDR3 is CASSLARDSYNSPLHF. The CDR3 nucleotides read TGTGCCAGTAGCTTAGCGCGGGACTCCTATAATTCACCCCTCCACTTT.

The chain links TRBV7-9 to TRBJ1-2; 7 nucleotides align to TRBD1. With V trimmed by 7 bases and J by 6 bases, 8 bases remained unmatched. In germline, CDR1 is SEHNR, CDR2 FQNEAQ (reference sequence). CDR3 length equals 13 residues. CDR3: CASTLQGTHGYTF. CDR3 DNA: TGTGCCAGCACCCTACAGGGGACGCATGGCTACACCTTC.

V and J are TRBV7-9 and TRBJ1-3; maybe TRBD1 (6 bases). V was shortened by 0 bases and J by 2 bases, with 17 bases between the two germline ends. Germline V gene sequence: CDR1 SEHNR, CDR2 FQNEAQ (reference sequence). The CDR3 covers 18 residues. The CDR3 here is CASSLASFGTGPGNTIYF. DNA for the CDR3: TGTGCCAGCAGCTTAGCTTCTTTCGGTACAGGGCCTGGAAACACCATATATTTT.

The chain combines TRBV6-5 with TRBJ2-7, with D uncertain. The V gene's germline CDR1 is MNHEY and CDR2 SVGAGI. V was trimmed by 6 bases and J by 0 bases, leaving 6 bases between them. This CDR3 spans 12 amino acids. The DNA of the CDR3 is TGTGCCAGCAGGGAAAACTCCTACGAGCAGTACTTC. Residues: CASRENSYEQYF.

The chain joins TRBV25-1 to TRBJ1-6, with TRBD1 matching 7 bases. Trimming cost V 1 base and J 7 bases; bases outside gene matches: 4. The germline CDR1 and CDR2 sequences are MGHDK and SYGVNS. The CDR3 contains 15 residues. The CDR3 loop is CASSESRGQNSPLHF. CDR3 coding DNA: TGTGCCAGCAGTGAATCGAGGGGGCAAAATTCACCCCTCCACTTT. The full variable domain, completed using reference TRBV25-1 and TRBJ1-6, is EADIYQTPRYLVIGTGKKITLECSQTMGHDKMYWYQQDPGMELHLIHYSYGVNSTEKGDLSSESTVSRIRTEHFPLTLESARPSHTSQYLCASSESRGQNSPLHFGNGTRLTVT.

Here the CDR3 reads CASSVVLGRTEAFF. The CDR3 DNA is TGTGCCAGCAGCGTAGTACTGGGGAGGACTGAAGCTTTCTTT. This chain connects TRBV9 to TRBJ1-1; D not certain. The germline V gene has CDR1 SGDLS and CDR2 YYNGEE. This CDR3 comprises 14 residues. Trimming took off 0 bases at V and 5 bases at J, with 11 bases between the two ends.

J is TRBJ2-5 and V is TRBV7-6, with a possible D match to TRBD1 (6 bases). Per germline, CDR1 SGHVS and CDR2 FNYEAQ. This CDR3 is 14 amino acids long. V was pared by 1 base and J by 1 base, with 7 bases between. CDR3 sequence reads: CASSLVQGQETQYF. CDR3 nucleotides: TGTGCCAGCAGCTTAGTACAGGGCCAAGAGACCCAGTACTTC.

The chain has TRBV4-3 and TRBJ1-2, with TRBD1 as a possible D gene (5 bases). The V end was cut by 1 base, the J end by 4 bases, with 13 bases between. The CDR3 spans 15 residues. From germline, CDR1 is LGHNA and CDR2 YSLEER. The chain's CDR3 is CASSQARGARYGYTF. In nucleotides, the CDR3 is TGCGCCAGCAGCCAAGCGAGGGGCGCACGCTATGGCTACACCTTC.

This chain uses TRBV9 with TRBJ2-5; D is undetermined. V was cut by 0 bases and J by 4 bases, with 1 base left in between. Germline assignment: CDR1 SGDLS and CDR2 YYNGEE. This CDR3 is built from 11 residues. The CDR3 loop reads CASSVAETQYF. The CDR3 bases are TGTGCCAGCAGCGTAGCAGAGACCCAGTACTTC.

The chain is built from TRBV5-1 and TRBJ2-7; a possible D gene is TRBD1 (6 bases). The CDR3 runs 14 residues. Germline CDR1 is SGHRS and CDR2 is YFSETQ. V gave up 2 bases and J gave up 1 base, with 10 bases separating them. In DNA form, the CDR3 reads TGCGCCAGCAGCTTCGGGACACTGTCCTACGAGCAGTACTTC. Its translation is CASSFGTLSYEQYF.

V usage is TRBV5-1 and J usage is TRBJ1-5; tentative D call: TRBD1 (6 bases). The V and J ends lost 0 bases and 0 bases respectively, with 10 bases between them. The CDR3 spans 16 residues. Germline V gives CDR1 SGHRS, CDR2 YFSETQ. Here the CDR3 DNA reads TGCGCCAGCAGCTTGGGGACAGCACTTAGCAATCAGCCCCAGCATTTT. Translation gives CASSLGTALSNQPQHF.

The chain recombines TRBV7-8 with TRBJ2-3, with TRBD2 identical over 7 bases. Looked up from germline, CDR1 is SGHVS and CDR2 is FQNEAQ. After removal of 8 bases from V and 1 base from J, the junction contained 21 bases not matched to a gene. The CDR3 covers 19 residues. This CDR3 is CASAPWEGGRSRRTDTQYF. CDR3 coding DNA: TGTGCCAGCGCACCTTGGGAGGGTGGTAGATCACGTCGCACAGATACGCAGTATTTT.

V usage is TRBV4-3 and J usage is TRBJ2-7; D not resolved. V was pared by 10 bases and J by 0 bases, with 13 bases between. CDR1 LGHNA and CDR2 YSLEER come from the germline V gene. The CDR3 contains 13 residues. The CDR3 spells CANAAVSSYEQYF. In nucleotides, the CDR3 is TGCGCCAACGCGGCAGTGAGCTCCTACGAGCAGTACTTC.

The J gene is TRBJ2-1, the V gene TRBV2; D is possibly TRBD1 or TRBD2 (6 bases each). The V and J ends lost 5 bases and 4 bases respectively, with 12 bases between them. Germline lookup yields CDR1 SNHLY and CDR2 FYNNEI. The CDR3 loop spans 14 amino acids. CDR3 nucleotide sequence: TGTGCCAGCAGTCCGGGGGACATGTACAATGAGCAGTTCTTC. As protein: CASSPGDMYNEQFF.

This chain connects TRBV19 to TRBJ1-2; no clear D. With 4 bases removed from V and 4 bases from J, the gap between germline ends came to 4 bases. The CDR3 runs 11 residues. CDR1 is LNHDA and CDR2 is SQIVND in the germline V gene (reference sequence). The CDR3 nucleotides are TGTGCCAGTAGTAGGACCTATGGCTACACCTTC. It specifies CASSRTYGYTF.

The CDR3 sequence: CAWSTGRYEKLFF. In DNA, the CDR3 is TGTGCCTGGAGTACAGGGCGGTACGAAAAACTGTTTTTT. The rearrangement uses TRBV30 and TRBJ1-4; maybe TRBD1 (6 bases). Germline CDR1 GTSNPN, CDR2 SVGIG (reference sequence). The CDR3 runs to 13 residues. The V end was cut by 2 bases, the J end by 8 bases, with 12 bases between.

The chain couples TRBV7-9 to TRBJ2-2; D is undetermined. CDR1 is SEHNR, CDR2 FQNEAQ, per germline (reference sequence). CDR3 length equals 15 residues. V was cut by 5 bases and J by 0 bases, with 10 bases left in between. CDR3 nucleotide sequence: TGTGCCAGCAGCCTGCTCCTCGCGAACACCGGGGAGCTGTTTTTT. It specifies CASSLLLANTGELFF.

The rearrangement links TRBV7-9 to TRBJ1-5, with 8 positions matching TRBD1. V was pared by 8 bases and J by 2 bases, with 2 bases of the junction left unmatched. This CDR3 has 13 amino acids. Germline CDR1 is SEHNR and CDR2 is FQNEAQ (reference sequence). The CDR3 loop is CASQDRGNQPQHF. In DNA, the CDR3 is TGTGCCAGCCAGGACAGGGGCAATCAGCCCCAGCATTTT. Full variable domain (rest looked up from reference TRBV7-9 and TRBJ1-5): DTGVSQNPRHKITKRGQNVTFRCDPISEHNRLYWYRQTLGQGPEFLTYFQNEAQLEKSRLLSDRFSAERPKGSFSTLEIQRTEQGDSAMYLCASQDRGNQPQHFGDGTRLSIL.

The chain has TRBV5-1 and TRBJ1-1; a weak D match, TRBD1 (6 bases). Germline assignment: CDR1 SGHRS and CDR2 YFSETQ. Trimming left V 0 bases short and J 8 bases short, with 14 bases between. The CDR3 loop spans 14 amino acids. CDR3 in DNA: TGCGCCAGCAGCTTGGCCGTCGGGGGCGGGGAAGCTTTCTTT. Its protein is CASSLAVGGGEAFF.

The chain couples TRBV5-1 to TRBJ1-2, with TRBD1 identical over 7 bases. This CDR3 has 13 residues. Unmatched junction bases numbered 7, after V lost 4 bases and J lost 7 bases. CDR1 SGHRS and CDR2 YFSETQ come from the germline V gene. The CDR3 nucleotides read TGCGCCAGCAGCCCTGACAGGGAAGGTGGCTACACCTTC. It is translated as CASSPDREGGYTF. Supplemented by reference TRBV5-1 and TRBJ1-2, the full variable domain reads KAGVTQTPRYLIKTRGQQVTLSCSPISGHRSVSWYQQTPGQGLQFLFEYFSETQRNKGNFPGRFSGRQFSNSRSEMNVSTLELGDSALYLCASSPDREGGYTFGSGTRLTVV.

The chain combines TRBV6-1 with TRBJ2-3, with 7 bases aligning to TRBD2. The CDR3 has 16 amino acids. Germline CDR1 reads MNHNS; CDR2 reads SASEGT. After removal of 4 bases from V and 4 bases from J, the junction contained 11 bases not matched to a gene. The CDR3 protein is CASSGPKTSSPDTQYF. In DNA, the CDR3 is TGTGCCAGCAGTGGACCTAAGACTAGCAGCCCAGATACGCAGTATTTT.

The chain uses TRBV6-5 and TRBJ2-1, with D unresolved. V dropped 0 bases and J dropped 10 bases, with 10 bases sitting between them. The CDR3 contains 13 residues. CDR1 is MNHEY and CDR2 is SVGAGI in the germline V gene. CDR3 coding DNA: TGTGCCAGCAGTTACTCGATGGGTGGGGAGCAGTTCTTC. This encodes CASSYSMGGEQFF.

The count of this clone is one. This chain links TRBV7-9 with TRBJ2-5; D call uncertain. Trimming took 5 bases from V and 2 from J, leaving 0 bases between them. This CDR3 is built from 10 residues. Germline V gives CDR1 SEHNR, CDR2 FQNEAQ (reference sequence). The CDR3 DNA sequence: TGTGCCAGCAGCCAAGAGACCCAGTACTTC. Its protein is CASSQETQYF.

A single count supports this clone. The chain joins TRBV11-3 to TRBJ2-3, with D unresolved. CDR1 is SGHNT, CDR2 YENEEA, per germline. The CDR3 spans 14 residues. Trimming removed 1 base from V and 1 base from J, with 6 bases in between. DNA for the CDR3: TGTGCCAGCAGCTTAGGGGGTCGCACAGATACGCAGTATTTT. Translating it yields CASSLGGRTDTQYF.

The CDR3 DNA sequence: TGTGCCAGCAGCTTCGTTGGAAACACCATATATTTT. It encodes CASSFVGNTIYF. V gene TRBV7-2 combines with J gene TRBJ1-3; D remains ambiguous. There are 12 residues in the CDR3. Trimming pared 3 bases from V and 3 bases from J, leaving 3 bases between. The germline V gene has CDR1 SGHTA and CDR2 FQGNSA.